This TCR beta chain was captured in a study of blood T cell repertoires in COVID-19 (dated by TCRdb to 2020 to 2022). The study in broad terms: Samples covering the acute and convalescent phases of COVID-19 were provided by collaborators in the United States, Italy and Spain. The material from the prospective study consisted of cDNA or gDNA derived from T cells, B-cell-depleted T cells, or PBMCs. Subjects who had been exposed to COVID-19, were actively infected with it, or had recovered from it provided the deeply sampled blood TCRbeta repertoires that made up the dataset. The repertoires were released in a freely available public database meant as a resource for research on the immune response to SARS-CoV-2. Samples came from the ongoing ImmuneRACE study (first 160 participants) plus 1,254 subjects from 6 global collaborators. Nearly every sample came with metadata listing a de-identified subject ID, COVID-19 status, age in years and sex. Where available, HLA class I and class II types were obtained from metadata supplied by the sample provider rather than from assay-based typing.

On the study overall, not on this receptor specifically: Clinical and demographic metadata were provided uncurated, with the amount varying by source and participant.

With respect to this clone: The antigen it binds to is not known. Base quality data are lacking; no much larger clone is found one base away.

TCRbeta CDR3 regions were amplified from genomic DNA by means of the immunoSEQ Assay, a bias-controlled multiplex PCR. The original pipeline was this. The number of nucleated cells in each sample was estimated from the amplification of reference gene primers within the assay. Sequence reads were collapsed and filtered to measure the absolute abundance of every unique TCRbeta CDR3 rearrangement. For each sample, productive Simpson clonality was calculated as the square root of Simpson's diversity index across productive rearrangements. TCRdb stores this immuneACCESS table with in-frame sequences only. Part of the clones is absent; in the studies checked, under half of the shortfall reflects unresolved V genes, and no reason is known for the rest. The DNA gave D and trimming, while V, J and clone size come from that table. The table for this sample lists about 140,000 clones; over 75% of them were counted only once. 1.6% of the sample lies in the top ten.

Whole blood was collected in K2EDTA tubes by collaborating institutions according to the institutions' own protocols. For TCRbeta analysis, collaborators shipped samples in one of three forms: frozen whole blood, isolated PBMCs, or DNA extracted from either of those sample types. The sequence was collected from a human donor in a cohort sampled during active COVID-19. The sequencing input was peripheral blood.

The nucleotide sequence reads TGTGCCAGACCCAGGGGCCACGAGCAGTACTTC. This translates into CARPRGHEQYF. The V and J segments used are TRBV27 and TRBJ2-7; the D gene is possibly TRBD1, with 6 bases matching. V is cut by 9 bases and J by 5 bases, and the space between the germline ends is 11 bases. The germline V gene (reference sequence) yields MNHEY for CDR1 and SMNVEV for CDR2. The CDR3 runs 11 amino acids, cysteine and phenylalanine included. The only DNA kept is the CDR3, 33 bases in frame from the first base.